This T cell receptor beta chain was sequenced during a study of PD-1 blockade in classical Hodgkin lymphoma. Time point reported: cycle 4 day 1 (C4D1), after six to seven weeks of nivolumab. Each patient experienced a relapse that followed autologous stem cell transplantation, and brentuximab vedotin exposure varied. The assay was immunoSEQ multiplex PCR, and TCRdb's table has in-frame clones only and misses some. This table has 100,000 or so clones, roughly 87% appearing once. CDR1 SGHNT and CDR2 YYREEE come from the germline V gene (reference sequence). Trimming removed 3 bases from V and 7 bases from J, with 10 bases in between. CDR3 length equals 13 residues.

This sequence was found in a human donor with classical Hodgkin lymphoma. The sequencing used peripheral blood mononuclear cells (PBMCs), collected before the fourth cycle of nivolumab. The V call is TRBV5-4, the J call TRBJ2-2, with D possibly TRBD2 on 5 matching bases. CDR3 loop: CASSWASIGELFF. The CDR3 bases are TGTGCCAGCAGCTGGGCTAGCATCGGGGAGCTGTTTTTT.